This is a list of T cell receptor beta chains from one sample in a study of blood T cell repertoires in COVID-19. Sequencing was performed with immunoSEQ multiplex PCR; in TCRdb, only in-frame clones are kept and a portion is missing. The data contain roughly 190,000 clones, approximately 84% of them singletons. Specimen: PBMCs or T cells enriched from blood (not recorded which). All receptors come from a woman aged 25 to 39 who had recovered from COVID-19. Each CDR3 is given with its conserved first and last residue. Fields, in order: V gene, D gene, J gene, clone size, CDR3 protein, CDR3 DNA. The D gene is left open where the match is weak. Clone sizes are given selectively: once, few, many, or a class where the clone is expanded.

TRBV10-3,-,TRBJ1-3,-,CAISESTFSGGNTIYF,TGTGCCATCAGTGAGTCGACTTTTTCTGGAGGAAACACCATATATTTT
TRBV7-7,TRBD2,TRBJ2-3,-,CASSLASSGGATDTQYF,TGTGCTAGCAGCTTAGCGTCGAGCGGGGGGGCCACAGATACGCAGTATTTT
TRBV7-9,-,TRBJ1-2,-,CASSLGPLQENYGYTF,TGTGCCAGCAGCTTAGGGCCCCTCCAGGAAAACTATGGCTACACCTTC
TRBV7-6,-,TRBJ1-6,-,CASSLGAGRRSPLHF,TGTGCCAGCAGCTTAGGGGCAGGGAGGAGATCACCCCTCCACTTT
TRBV6-1,TRBD1,TRBJ1-5,few,CASSEQGNLGNQPQHF,TGTGCCAGCAGCGAACAGGGGAACCTCGGTAATCAGCCCCAGCATTTT
TRBV5-1,-,TRBJ1-6,few,CASSPPTGEPLHF,TGCGCCAGCAGCCCGCCTACTGGAGAACCCCTCCACTTT
TRBV5-1,TRBD2,TRBJ2-3,-,CASSLAPSGRRRRTDTQYF,TGCGCCAGCAGCTTAGCTCCTAGCGGGAGAAGGAGACGGACAGATACGCAGTATTTT
TRBV7-2,-,TRBJ1-5,few,CASSRNVAQPQHF,TGTGCCAGCAGTCGAAACGTGGCCCAGCCCCAGCATTTT
TRBV11-2,-,TRBJ1-2,-,CASSQGRYGYTF,TGTGCCAGCAGCCAGGGCCGCTATGGCTACACCTTC
TRBV24-1,-,TRBJ1-5,once,CATSDTRTGNQPQHF,TGTGCCACCAGTGATACTAGGACAGGCAATCAGCCCCAGCATTTT
TRBV14,-,TRBJ1-4,-,CASSRGRGFNEKLFF,TGTGCCAGCAGCCGGGGGAGGGGATTTAATGAAAAACTGTTTTTT
TRBV10-3,-,TRBJ2-5,-,CAISESSSGQETQYF,TGTGCCATCAGTGAGTCGTCGAGCGGCCAAGAGACCCAGTACTTC
TRBV7-9,TRBD2,TRBJ2-1,-,CASSGLAGDNEQFF,TGTGCCAGCAGCGGACTAGCGGGAGACAATGAGCAGTTCTTC
TRBV7-3,TRBD2,TRBJ2-1,-,CASADWASGSYNEQFF,TGTGCCAGCGCTGATTGGGCTAGCGGCTCCTACAATGAGCAGTTCTTC
TRBV28,-,TRBJ2-7,-,CASSFLGGVVQYF,TGTGCCAGCAGTTTTCTTGGAGGGGTTGTGCAGTACTTC
TRBV5-1,-,TRBJ1-1,-,CASAQGRANTEAFF,TGCGCCAGCGCGCAGGGTAGGGCGAACACTGAAGCTTTCTTT
TRBV5-1,-,TRBJ1-2,-,CASSLSGVGYTF,TGCGCCAGCAGCTTGTCCGGGGTAGGCTACACCTTC
TRBV18,TRBD1,TRBJ1-1,-,CASSPMALGQGANTEAFF,TGTGCCAGCTCACCAATGGCTTTAGGACAGGGGGCGAACACTGAAGCTTTCTTT
TRBV19,TRBD2,TRBJ2-2,once,CASSILTAGGGELFF,TGTGCCAGTAGTATCCTCACGGCGGGAGGTGGGGAGCTGTTTTTT
TRBV6-5,-,TRBJ1-3,once,CASWGSPESGNTIYF,TGTGCCAGCTGGGGCAGCCCTGAGTCTGGAAACACCATATATTTT
TRBV4-2,-,TRBJ2-1,-,CASSQDLSNEQFF,TGTGCCAGCAGCCAAGATCTTAGCAATGAGCAGTTCTTC
TRBV6-1,TRBD2,TRBJ2-7,-,CASSAAGGAIYEQYF,TGTGCCAGCAGTGCAGCGGGAGGTGCTATCTACGAGCAGTACTTC
TRBV6-5,-,TRBJ1-3,-,CASRTGSNSGNTIYF,TGTGCCAGCAGAACCGGGAGCAACTCTGGAAACACCATATATTTT